This T cell receptor (beta chain) is from a study of blood T cells in healthy people across ages. Germline CDR1 is SGHRS and CDR2 is YFSETQ. The CDR3 has 15 residues. For the second PCR, which ran for about 6 to 11 cycles, a sample-barcoded 5' primer and a J-beta primer mix were used. TCRdb redid the calling of the 5' RACE reads with MiXCR, one entry per CDR3 protein. Seen here are about 720,000 distinct CDR3 sequences, 22% observed once, and the top ten hold around a fifth. There are a few counts of this clonotype. The sequenced sample consisted of blood. The rearrangement uses TRBV5-1 and TRBJ2-5; 12 nucleotides match TRBD2. Near its end, the DNA agrees better with TRBJ2-7, so the J call may be wrong. The clonotype was recovered from a man between 65 and 79 years old in good health. CDR3 residues: CASSYKLAGGYEQYF. CDR3 bases: TGCGCCAGCAGCTACAAACTAGCGGGGGGATACGAGCAGTACTTC.